The clone carrying this T cell receptor beta chain turned up a few times. Its antigen is not known. There are 12 residues in the CDR3. Trimming cost V 1 base and J 7 bases, with 8 bases left between them. CDR1 is SEHNR and CDR2 is FQNEAQ in the germline V gene (reference sequence). This sample is drawn from a study of vaccination and CD4 T cells after COVID-19. Across the whole study: Post-vaccine sample collection happened at a median of approximately 77 days after dose two, ranging 14 to 241. Overall study results and limits: Spike mono-reactivity held for 304 of 307 vaccine-specific clones in convalescent patients. From a median of about 20 to 40, SARS-CoV-2-reactive clonotypes increased, though not significantly. The study examined relatively few convalescent patients and included no early post-infection timepoints.

TCRdb reprocessed the PCR reads via MiXCR and lists one record per CDR3 protein. This sample carries 26,000 or so distinct CDR3 sequences, 45% to 55% of them seen once, and the ten largest clones take more than 5.5%. Time point indicated: late sampling 161 to 241 days after vaccination in three convalescent patients. This sequence was found in a human donor who had recovered from COVID-19. V gene TRBV7-9 combines with J gene TRBJ2-7, with D possibly being TRBD2 (5 bases). The input for sequencing was CD4+ T cells from blood, taken about 7 months after SARS-CoV-2 vaccination. The CDR3 sequence: CASSLGTGEQYF. As DNA, the CDR3 is TGTGCCAGCAGCTTAGGGACGGGGGAGCAGTACTTC.